The T cell receptor (beta chain) under discussion was sequenced for a study of OX40 agonist ivuxolimab in advanced cancers. Study as a whole: With ivuxolimab, an agonistic anti-OX40 (CD134) antibody, patients were treated. General study points: Antigen specificity remained undetermined for the expanded peripheral T cells. Averaging showed that CD8+ T cells had more expanded clones than CD4+ did.

The V gene's germline CDR1 is LGHNA and CDR2 YSLEER. V was cut by 0 bases and J by 7 bases, with 13 bases left in between. The CDR3 extends over 15 amino acids. Using immunoSEQ multiplex PCR, the repertoire was profiled, and TCRdb retains in-frame clones only, with some absent. Among approximately 66,000 clones listed, 70% to 90% were seen once. On this clone itself: Its antigen is as yet unknown.

The sequence derives from an adult with an advanced solid tumor such as melanoma, head and neck, liver or kidney cancer. This chain uses TRBV4-3 with TRBJ2-1, with D unresolved. The source material was CD4+ or CD8+ T cells sorted from blood, sampled in a trial of the OX40 agonist ivuxolimab. CDR3: CASSQDTRLGNEQFF. CDR3 coding DNA: TGCGCCAGCAGCCAAGATACGAGACTCGGGAATGAGCAGTTCTTC.